This is a list of T cell receptor beta chains from one sample in a study of vaccination and CD4 T cells after COVID-19. TCRdb ran MiXCR on the PCR reads and lists one entry per CDR3 protein. The sample carries around 15,000 distinct CDR3 sequences, around 50% recorded once. What these receptors recognize is not known. Sample: CD4+ T cells from blood, cultured in vitro. These receptors originate from a human donor who had recovered from COVID-19. Each CDR3 is given with its conserved first and last residue. Each record gives: clone size, D gene, J gene, V gene, CDR3 DNA, CDR3 protein. D genes are given only for firm matches. Size is stated for part of the rows, as once, few or many counts, or as a class when the clone is expanded.

abundance: NA
d_gene: NA
j_gene: TRBJ2-1
v_gene: TRBV11-3
CDR3nt: TGTGCCAGCAGCTTAGATTGGCATGAGCAGTTCTTC
CDR3aa: CASSLDWHEQFF

abundance: NA
d_gene: TRBD1
j_gene: TRBJ2-6
v_gene: TRBV19
CDR3nt: TGTGCCAGTAGCCCAGGGGGCGCTGGGGCCAACGTCCTGACTTTC
CDR3aa: CASSPGGAGANVLTF

abundance: NA
d_gene: TRBD1
j_gene: TRBJ1-5
v_gene: TRBV7-2
CDR3nt: TGTGCCAGCAGCTTAGGAGGGGTGGGCAGGGGGCATCAGCCCCAGCATTTT
CDR3aa: CASSLGGVGRGHQPQHF

abundance: NA
d_gene: TRBD2
j_gene: TRBJ2-7
v_gene: TRBV28
CDR3nt: TGTGCCAGCAGTTTTACGGTTCCTAGCGGGGTCCACGAGCAGTACTTC
CDR3aa: CASSFTVPSGVHEQYF

abundance: NA
d_gene: TRBD1
j_gene: TRBJ2-7
v_gene: TRBV6-2/TRBV6-3
CDR3nt: TGTGCCAGCAGAGGGACAGGGCTTATAGACTACGAGCAGTACTTC
CDR3aa: CASRGTGLIDYEQYF

abundance: NA
d_gene: NA
j_gene: TRBJ2-1
v_gene: TRBV25-1
CDR3nt: TGTGCCAGCAGTGCCTTTCGTGGTTTAGGCAATGAGCAGTTCTTC
CDR3aa: CASSAFRGLGNEQFF

abundance: NA
d_gene: NA
j_gene: TRBJ2-3
v_gene: TRBV20-1
CDR3nt: TGCAGTGCTAGCCCCCGAGGGGGAATGCAGTATTTT
CDR3aa: CSASPRGGMQYF

abundance: NA
d_gene: TRBD2
j_gene: TRBJ2-1
v_gene: TRBV6-1
CDR3nt: TGTGCCAGCAGTGAAGCTAGCGGGGGCGCCTACAATGAGCAGTTCTTC
CDR3aa: CASSEASGGAYNEQFF

abundance: NA
d_gene: TRBD1
j_gene: TRBJ2-3
v_gene: TRBV4-1
CDR3nt: TGCGCCAGCAGCCTCCGGACAGGGGGTGGTACAGATACGCAGTATTTT
CDR3aa: CASSLRTGGGTDTQYF

abundance: NA
d_gene: TRBD2
j_gene: TRBJ2-3
v_gene: TRBV24-1
CDR3nt: TGTGCCACCAGTGATTTAAGGCTAGCGGGAGGGATAGATACGCAGTATTTT
CDR3aa: CATSDLRLAGGIDTQYF

abundance: few
d_gene: TRBD2
j_gene: TRBJ2-7
v_gene: TRBV2
CDR3nt: TGTGCCAGCAGGGAGGAGGCGGGAGTCGCCTACGAGCAGTACTTC
CDR3aa: CASREEAGVAYEQYF

abundance: NA
d_gene: TRBD2
j_gene: TRBJ2-7
v_gene: TRBV5-6
CDR3nt: TGTGCCAGCAGCTGGGGGACTAGAGACCACTACGAGCAGTACTTC
CDR3aa: CASSWGTRDHYEQYF

abundance: NA
d_gene: TRBD1
j_gene: TRBJ2-5
v_gene: TRBV12-3/TRBV12-4
CDR3nt: TGTGCCAGCAGTAACCGGGACAGGGGTTTAGAGACCCAGTACTTC
CDR3aa: CASSNRDRGLETQYF

abundance: NA
d_gene: TRBD2
j_gene: TRBJ2-7
v_gene: TRBV9
CDR3nt: TGTGCCAGCAGCCCCGGACTAGCGGAATACGAGCAGTACTTC
CDR3aa: CASSPGLAEYEQYF

abundance: medium-sized
d_gene: NA
j_gene: TRBJ1-2
v_gene: TRBV9
CDR3nt: TGTGCCAGCAGCGTAGCAGGGAACTATGGCTACACCTTC
CDR3aa: CASSVAGNYGYTF

abundance: NA
d_gene: TRBD2
j_gene: TRBJ2-5
v_gene: TRBV6-1
CDR3nt: TGTGCCAGCAGTATAGCGGGAGGGCCGGAGACCCAGTACTTC
CDR3aa: CASSIAGGPETQYF

abundance: NA
d_gene: NA
j_gene: TRBJ2-2
v_gene: TRBV25-1
CDR3nt: TGTGCCAGCAGTGGGAGTGGGAGGAGGGGGACCGGGGAGCTGTTTTTT
CDR3aa: CASSGSGRRGTGELFF

abundance: few
d_gene: TRBD2
j_gene: TRBJ2-3
v_gene: TRBV7-6
CDR3nt: TGTGCCAGCAGCCTGGGAGGGGCAGATACGCAGTATTTT
CDR3aa: CASSLGGADTQYF

abundance: NA
d_gene: NA
j_gene: TRBJ2-5
v_gene: TRBV27
CDR3nt: TGTGCCAGCAGTTTATCGGGAAGGACCAGACAAGAGACCCAGTACTTC
CDR3aa: CASSLSGRTRQETQYF

abundance: NA
d_gene: NA
j_gene: TRBJ2-1
v_gene: TRBV25-1
CDR3nt: TGTGCCAGCAGTGACAGGAACTACAATGAGCAGTTCTTC
CDR3aa: CASSDRNYNEQFF

abundance: NA
d_gene: TRBD1
j_gene: TRBJ1-6
v_gene: TRBV28
CDR3nt: TGTGCCAGCAGTCCCGGGACAGGGGGCCGACCCCTCCACTTT
CDR3aa: CASSPGTGGRPLHF

abundance: few
d_gene: NA
j_gene: TRBJ2-7
v_gene: TRBV5-4
CDR3nt: TGTGCCAGCAGCTTGAGGAACTCCTACGAGCAGTACTTC
CDR3aa: CASSLRNSYEQYF

abundance: NA
d_gene: NA
j_gene: TRBJ2-2
v_gene: TRBV30
CDR3nt: TGTGCCCATACCCTTACTAGGACCGGGGAGCTGTTTTTT
CDR3aa: CAHTLTRTGELFF

abundance: medium-sized
d_gene: TRBD2
j_gene: TRBJ2-7
v_gene: TRBV7-2
CDR3nt: TGTGCCAGCAGCTCTGGACTAGCGGGAGGCGAGCAGTACTTC
CDR3aa: CASSSGLAGGEQYF

abundance: NA
d_gene: TRBD2
j_gene: TRBJ2-5
v_gene: TRBV27
CDR3nt: TGTGCCAGCAGTTCACTCGGACTAGCGGAAGAGACCCAGTACTTC
CDR3aa: CASSSLGLAEETQYF

abundance: few
d_gene: NA
j_gene: TRBJ2-5
v_gene: TRBV20-1
CDR3nt: TGCAGTGCTAGAGACGATGGGTTCCTGGAGACCCAGTACTTC
CDR3aa: CSARDDGFLETQYF

abundance: few
d_gene: TRBD1
j_gene: TRBJ1-6
v_gene: TRBV19
CDR3nt: TGTGCCAGTAGTATCCAGGGACAGCGCTTTAATTCACCCCTCCACTTT
CDR3aa: CASSIQGQRFNSPLHF

abundance: NA
d_gene: NA
j_gene: TRBJ2-7
v_gene: TRBV18
CDR3nt: TGTGCCAGCTCACCGAGCAGGGGGGGAACCTACGAGCAGTACTTC
CDR3aa: CASSPSRGGTYEQYF

abundance: NA
d_gene: NA
j_gene: TRBJ1-6
v_gene: TRBV2
CDR3nt: TGTGCCAGCCGCGAAGCTGGATCTTATAATTCACCCCTCCACTTT
CDR3aa: CASREAGSYNSPLHF

abundance: few
d_gene: TRBD1
j_gene: TRBJ2-7
v_gene: TRBV15
CDR3nt: TGTGCCACCAGCAGAGCGGGACAGGTCGCTGACGAGCAGTACTTC
CDR3aa: CATSRAGQVADEQYF

abundance: NA
d_gene: TRBD2
j_gene: TRBJ2-7
v_gene: TRBV28
CDR3nt: TGTGCCAGCAGTTTACAGGGGACTAGCGGGAACTACGAGCAGTACTTC
CDR3aa: CASSLQGTSGNYEQYF

abundance: few
d_gene: NA
j_gene: TRBJ2-3
v_gene: TRBV24-1
CDR3nt: TGTGCCACCAGTGGTCAGATAGATACGCAGTATTTT
CDR3aa: CATSGQIDTQYF

abundance: NA
d_gene: NA
j_gene: TRBJ2-7
v_gene: TRBV7-2
CDR3nt: TGTGCCAGCAGCCGAAGCAGCGACGAGCAGTACTTC
CDR3aa: CASSRSSDEQYF

abundance: NA
d_gene: NA
j_gene: TRBJ2-6
v_gene: TRBV18
CDR3nt: TGTGCCAGCTCACCCAGTAAGGACTCTGGGGCCAACGTCCTGACTTTC
CDR3aa: CASSPSKDSGANVLTF

abundance: few
d_gene: NA
j_gene: TRBJ1-5
v_gene: TRBV20-1
CDR3nt: TGCAGTGCGCCTCCCATGGGGCAGCCCCAGCATTTT
CDR3aa: CSAPPMGQPQHF

abundance: NA
d_gene: NA
j_gene: TRBJ2-5
v_gene: TRBV6-1
CDR3nt: TGTGCCAGCAGCCCTCGGATGGAGACCCAGTACTTC
CDR3aa: CASSPRMETQYF

abundance: NA
d_gene: NA
j_gene: TRBJ1-5
v_gene: TRBV15
CDR3nt: TGTGCCACCGGCATGGGGAATCAGCCCCAGCATTTT
CDR3aa: CATGMGNQPQHF

abundance: once
d_gene: TRBD1
j_gene: TRBJ2-7
v_gene: TRBV15
CDR3nt: TGTGCCACCAGCAGCGGACAGGGTGGGGCCTACGAGCAGTACTTC
CDR3aa: CATSSGQGGAYEQYF

abundance: NA
d_gene: NA
j_gene: TRBJ2-1
v_gene: TRBV6-5
CDR3nt: TGTGCCAGCAGTTACTCCACGAGAGGGGAGCAGTTCTTC
CDR3aa: CASSYSTRGEQFF

abundance: NA
d_gene: TRBD1
j_gene: TRBJ1-2
v_gene: TRBV7-2
CDR3nt: TGTGCCAGCAGCTCGACCGGGACAGGCAGCTATGGCTACACCTTC
CDR3aa: CASSSTGTGSYGYTF

abundance: NA
d_gene: NA
j_gene: TRBJ2-2
v_gene: TRBV10-3
CDR3nt: TGTGCCATCAGTGAGCCGAACGGGGAGCTGTTTTTT
CDR3aa: CAISEPNGELFF

abundance: NA
d_gene: NA
j_gene: TRBJ2-5
v_gene: TRBV24-1
CDR3nt: TGTGCCACCAGTGATTTGAGGGACAAGCAAGAGACCCAGTACTTC
CDR3aa: CATSDLRDKQETQYF

abundance: few
d_gene: TRBD1
j_gene: TRBJ1-1
v_gene: TRBV6-1
CDR3nt: TGTGCCAGCAGTGACCTGCTAGGGGGCCACACTGAAGCTTTCTTT
CDR3aa: CASSDLLGGHTEAFF

abundance: NA
d_gene: NA
j_gene: TRBJ2-3
v_gene: TRBV20-1
CDR3nt: TGCAGTGCTAGAGATCACTACACAGATACGCAGTATTTT
CDR3aa: CSARDHYTDTQYF

abundance: NA
d_gene: TRBD1
j_gene: TRBJ1-1
v_gene: TRBV6-5
CDR3nt: TGTGCCAGCAGTTACTCTTGGACAGGGGAAACCCTGGGAGCTTTCTTT
CDR3aa: CASSYSWTGETLGAFF

abundance: NA
d_gene: TRBD1
j_gene: TRBJ2-3
v_gene: TRBV20-1
CDR3nt: TGCAGTGCCACGACAGGGGGAATTCGGGACACAGATACGCAGTATTTT
CDR3aa: CSATTGGIRDTDTQYF

abundance: NA
d_gene: TRBD2
j_gene: TRBJ2-4
v_gene: TRBV20-1
CDR3nt: TGCAGTGCTAGAGACGTAATAGCGGGGGGCTTAAACATTCAGTACTTC
CDR3aa: CSARDVIAGGLNIQYF

abundance: NA
d_gene: TRBD2
j_gene: TRBJ2-3
v_gene: TRBV7-6
CDR3nt: TGTGCCAGCAGCTTAGGAGGGACTAGCAGAACAGATACGCAGTATTTT
CDR3aa: CASSLGGTSRTDTQYF

abundance: NA
d_gene: NA
j_gene: TRBJ2-7
v_gene: TRBV11-3
CDR3nt: TGTGCCAGCAGCTTAGTGGACAGATTGTTTCCGTACGAGCAGTACTTC
CDR3aa: CASSLVDRLFPYEQYF

abundance: NA
d_gene: NA
j_gene: TRBJ2-1
v_gene: TRBV12-3/TRBV12-4
CDR3nt: TGTGCCAGCAAGGCTCAAACCGGTTACAATGAGCAGTTCTTC
CDR3aa: CASKAQTGYNEQFF

abundance: few
d_gene: NA
j_gene: TRBJ1-6
v_gene: TRBV20-1
CDR3nt: TGCAGTGCTAGAGGCAACTCCTATAATTCACCCCTCCACTTT
CDR3aa: CSARGNSYNSPLHF

abundance: few
d_gene: NA
j_gene: TRBJ1-2
v_gene: TRBV5-1
CDR3nt: TGCGCCAGCAGCTTGAGGGTGGATAACTATGGCTACACCTTC
CDR3aa: CASSLRVDNYGYTF

abundance: NA
d_gene: NA
j_gene: TRBJ1-1
v_gene: TRBV11-3
CDR3nt: TGTGCCAGCAGCTTAAGACCAGATGGGACTGAAGCTTTCTTT
CDR3aa: CASSLRPDGTEAFF

abundance: NA
d_gene: NA
j_gene: TRBJ1-2
v_gene: TRBV12-3/TRBV12-4
CDR3nt: TGTGCCAGCAGTGTGTTTTCTAACTATGGCTACACCTTC
CDR3aa: CASSVFSNYGYTF